Shown below are 20 T cell receptor beta chains from a single sample sequenced in a study of OX40 agonist ivuxolimab in advanced cancers. Measured with immunoSEQ multiplex PCR; TCRdb has only the in-frame clones, and not every one. This sample carries around 68,000 clones, under 95% of them seen once, and the ten largest clones take more than 0.85%. The specimen was CD4+ or CD8+ T cells sorted from blood, collected in a trial of the OX40 agonist ivuxolimab. The source of these receptors is an adult with an advanced solid tumor such as melanoma, head and neck, liver or kidney cancer.

The J gene is TRBJ2-7, the V gene TRBV2, with 7 bases matching TRBD2. The V segment lost 4 bases and the J segment 3 bases; nucleotides outside the gene matches: 6. Germline CDR1 and CDR2: SNHLY and FYNNEI. The CDR3 contains 14 residues. Written as DNA, the CDR3 is TGTGCCAGCAGTGCGGGCGGGAGTGGCTACGAGCAGTACTTC. It yields the protein CASSAGGSGYEQYF.

This rearrangement joins TRBV21-1 to TRBJ1-3. TRBV21-1 has pseudogene status. There are 17 residues in the CDR3. The chain's CDR3 is CASSKKRWQGERDTIYF. The CDR3, as DNA: TGTGCCAGCAGCAAAAAAAGGTGGCAGGGAGAACGAGACACCATATATTTT.

The V and J genes are TRBV7-9 and TRBJ1-4; no clear D. The CDR3 runs to 14 residues. Per germline, CDR1 SEHNR and CDR2 FQNEAQ (reference sequence). Trimming stripped 5 bases from V and 5 bases from J, with 12 bases between. CDR3 loop: CASSPTVENEKLFF. The CDR3 region has the DNA TGTGCCAGCAGCCCGACCGTCGAGAATGAAAAACTGTTTTTT.

The chain is built from TRBV2 and TRBJ1-2; 7 bases are a match to TRBD1. This CDR3 contains 14 residues. The germline V gene has CDR1 SNHLY and CDR2 FYNNEI. V lost 8 bases and J lost 6; bases outside the gene matches: 12. CDR3 DNA sequence: TGTGCCAGCGTCCCCGGGACAGCGAACCATGGCTACACCTTC. Encoded protein: CASVPGTANHGYTF.

The J gene is TRBJ2-7, the V gene TRBV7-9, with 8 bases that match TRBD1. With 2 bases clipped from V and 3 bases from J, the junction kept 12 bases outside the gene matches. CDR1 and CDR2 (germline): SEHNR, FQNEAQ (reference sequence). CDR3 length: 17 residues. The DNA for the CDR3 is TGTGCCAGCAGCTTAACCTTAGGACAGGGACCGGTCTACGAGCAGTACTTC. As protein: CASSLTLGQGPVYEQYF.

The chain links TRBV18 to TRBJ1-1, with TRBD1 matching over 7 bases. The length of the CDR3 is 15 residues. The germline V gene has CDR1 KGHSH and CDR2 LQKENI. The J segment lost 4 bases and the V segment lost 3 bases, leaving 8 bases of the junction unmatched. CDR3 protein: CASSPEGALSTEAFF. For the CDR3, the DNA is TGTGCCAGCTCACCGGAGGGGGCGTTGAGCACTGAAGCTTTCTTT.

The chain links TRBV6-1 to TRBJ1-2, with a tentative D call TRBD1 (5 bases). The germline V and J ends were trimmed by 7 bases and 0 bases, with 15 bases remaining between them. Per germline, CDR1 MNHNS and CDR2 SASEGT. The CDR3 covers 15 residues. CDR3 loop: CASNNRDGANYGYTF. CDR3 bases: TGTGCCAGCAACAACCGGGACGGAGCTAACTATGGCTACACCTTC.

This clone was seen only once. This chain links TRBV5-6 with TRBJ2-7; D is undetermined. Germline V gene lookup returns CDR1 SGHDT and CDR2 YYEEEE. The CDR3 length is 14 residues. V was cut by 0 bases and J by 2 bases, with 9 bases left in between. CDR3 sequence reads: CASSLAGPPYEQYF. CDR3 bases: TGTGCCAGCAGCTTGGCTGGGCCCCCCTACGAGCAGTACTTC.

The chain joins TRBV6-5 to TRBJ1-1; D is undetermined. This CDR3 is built from 13 residues. Deletions cut 5 bases from V and 1 base from J, with 8 bases between. Looked up from germline, CDR1 is MNHEY and CDR2 is SVGAGI. CDR3 in amino acids: CASSNPGNTEAFF. CDR3 bases: TGTGCCAGCAGTAACCCGGGGAACACTGAAGCTTTCTTT.

V usage is TRBV7-9 and J usage is TRBJ2-1, with unresolved D. The germline CDR1 and CDR2 sequences are SEHNR and FQNEAQ (reference sequence). CDR3 size: 18 residues. Trimming pared 5 bases from V and 3 bases from J, leaving 23 bases between. This CDR3 reads CASSREAPRRSVYNEQFF. The DNA for the CDR3 is TGTGCCAGCAGCCGTGAAGCCCCCCGACGGTCTGTCTACAATGAGCAGTTCTTC.

The chain joins TRBV6-6 to TRBJ2-1; 7 bases are a match to TRBD2. Germline assignment: CDR1 MNHNY and CDR2 SVGAGI (reference sequence). The length of the CDR3 is 13 residues. V was clipped by 9 bases and J by 9 bases; unmatched bases: 11. In DNA form, the CDR3 reads TGTGCCAGTTTTGGGGGAGGGAGGGGTGAGCAGTTCTTC. Protein: CASFGGGRGEQFF.

The chain has TRBV15 and TRBJ2-2; D gene uncertain. The CDR3 has 18 residues. The germline CDR1 and CDR2 sequences are LNHNV and YYDKDF (reference sequence). V lost 0 bases to trimming and J lost 7 bases, with 21 bases between them. The CDR3 DNA sequence: TGTGCCACCAGCAGAGATCGGCACGAAACTGGGTTAGTCGGGGAGCTGTTTTTT. Its protein product is CATSRDRHETGLVGELFF.

The chain has TRBV29-1 and TRBJ1-2; D remains unclear. V shed 7 bases and J shed 2 bases, with 11 bases lying between them. The CDR3 contains 12 residues. From germline, CDR1 is SQVTM and CDR2 ANQGSEA. The CDR3 here is CSAVSINYGYTF. CDR3 in DNA: TGCAGCGCCGTATCAATAAACTATGGCTACACCTTC.

In nucleotides, the CDR3 is TGCGCCAGCAGCTTGGTTTCTAGCGGGGGTGGAGATACGCAGTATTTT. This encodes CASSLVSSGGGDTQYF. The chain uses TRBV5-1 and TRBJ2-3; 10 bases align to TRBD2. Germline V gives CDR1 SGHRS, CDR2 YFSETQ. V lost 0 bases, J lost 5 bases, and 6 bases stayed unmatched. This CDR3 spans 16 amino acids.

This clone was counted only a few times. The chain couples TRBV30 to TRBJ1-5, with a tentative D call TRBD1 (6 bases). CDR1 GTSNPN and CDR2 SVGIG come from the germline V gene (reference sequence). V lost 3 bases and J lost 2, with 14 bases in between. This CDR3 is 15 amino acids long. This CDR3 is CAWSAGEWGNQPQHF. CDR3 in DNA: TGTGCCTGGAGCGCAGGGGAATGGGGCAATCAGCCCCAGCATTTT.

V is TRBV5-6 and J is TRBJ2-3, with D perhaps TRBD2 (6 bases). Germline V gene sequence: CDR1 SGHDT, CDR2 YYEEEE. V gave up 4 bases and J gave up 3 bases, with 12 bases separating them. This CDR3 comprises 14 residues. CDR3 sequence: CASSRRRGTDTQYF. In nucleotides, the CDR3 is TGTGCCAGCAGCAGACGGCGGGGAACAGATACGCAGTATTTT.

The CDR3 here is CASKPQGDYYGYTF. For the CDR3, the DNA is TGTGCCAGCAAGCCCCAGGGGGACTACTATGGCTACACCTTC. The chain is built from TRBV6-5 and TRBJ1-2, with 7 bases identical to TRBD1. V was clipped by 7 bases and J by 3 bases; unmatched bases: 8. This CDR3 has 14 residues. CDR1 MNHEY and CDR2 SVGAGI come from the germline V gene.

A single count supports this clone. The J gene is TRBJ2-3, the V gene TRBV9, with a weak D call TRBD1 (6 bases). CDR1 is SGDLS and CDR2 is YYNGEE in the germline V gene. V was cut by 4 bases and J by 4 bases, with 19 bases left in between. The length of the CDR3 is 16 residues. The CDR3 region has the DNA TGTGCCAGCAGCACTGAGGCACTGGCAGGGGCAGATACGCAGTATTTT. This codes for CASSTEALAGADTQYF.

This chain uses TRBV5-8 with TRBJ1-2; a possible D gene is TRBD1 (6 bases). The germline V gene has CDR1 SGHTS and CDR2 YDEGEE. CDR3 length equals 13 residues. V gave up 2 bases and J gave up 7 bases, with 12 bases separating them. CDR3 coding DNA: TGTGCCAGCAGCTTTTGGACAGAGGGTGGCTACACCTTC. Translation: CASSFWTEGGYTF.

The J gene is TRBJ1-2, the V gene TRBV6-5; 9 nucleotides line up with TRBD1. This CDR3 has 13 amino acids. V was pared by 6 bases and J by 3 bases, with 2 bases of the junction left unmatched. Germline CDR1 and CDR2: MNHEY and SVGAGI. Written as DNA, the CDR3 is TGTGCCAGCAGCAGGACAGGGGACTATGGCTACACCTTC. Protein product: CASSRTGDYGYTF.